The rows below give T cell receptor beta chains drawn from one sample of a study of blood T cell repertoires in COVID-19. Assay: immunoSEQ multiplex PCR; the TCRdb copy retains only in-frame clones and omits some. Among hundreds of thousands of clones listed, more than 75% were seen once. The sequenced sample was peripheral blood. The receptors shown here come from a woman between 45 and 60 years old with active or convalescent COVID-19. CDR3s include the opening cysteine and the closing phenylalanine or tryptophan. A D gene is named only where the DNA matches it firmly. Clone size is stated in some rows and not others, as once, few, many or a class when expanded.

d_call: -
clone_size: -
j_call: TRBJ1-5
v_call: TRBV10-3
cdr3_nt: TGTGCCATCAGCCGGACAGATAGCAATCAGCCCCAGCATTTT
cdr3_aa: CAISRTDSNQPQHF

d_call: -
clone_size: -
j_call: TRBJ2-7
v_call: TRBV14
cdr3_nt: TGTGCCAGTGGAGGGGCCTCCTACGAGCAGTACTTC
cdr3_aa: CASGGASYEQYF

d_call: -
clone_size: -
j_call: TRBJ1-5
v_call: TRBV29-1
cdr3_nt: TGCAGCGCGGGGGACACCCATCAGCCCCAGCATTTT
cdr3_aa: CSAGDTHQPQHF

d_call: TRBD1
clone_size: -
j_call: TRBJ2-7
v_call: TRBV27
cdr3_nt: TGTGCCAGCAGACTCATCGGACAGGGGGCTTACGAGCAGTACTTC
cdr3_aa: CASRLIGQGAYEQYF

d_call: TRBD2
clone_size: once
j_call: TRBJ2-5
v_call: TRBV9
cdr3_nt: TGTGCCAGCAGCCCGGGGACTAAACAAGAGACCCAGTACTTC
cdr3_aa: CASSPGTKQETQYF

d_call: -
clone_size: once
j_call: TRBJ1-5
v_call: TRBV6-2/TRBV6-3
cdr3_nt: TGTGCCAGCAGTTGGATCCAGGGAGGAAATCAGCCCCAGCATTTT
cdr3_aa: CASSWIQGGNQPQHF

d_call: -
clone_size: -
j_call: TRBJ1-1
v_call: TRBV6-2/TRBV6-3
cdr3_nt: TGTGCCAGCAGTTCTGTCGGGGGGAACACTGAAGCTTTCTTT
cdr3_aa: CASSSVGGNTEAFF

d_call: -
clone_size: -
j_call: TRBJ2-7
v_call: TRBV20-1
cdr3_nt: TGCAGTGCTAATCGCGAGCAGTACTTC
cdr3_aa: CSANREQYF

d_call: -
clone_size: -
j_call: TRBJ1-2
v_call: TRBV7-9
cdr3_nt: TGTGCCAGCAGCGCACAAGAACAGACCGGCTACACCTTC
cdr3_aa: CASSAQEQTGYTF

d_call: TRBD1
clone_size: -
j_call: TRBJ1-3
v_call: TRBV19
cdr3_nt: TGTGCCAGTAGTATGTGGGACAGGGGCATCTCTGGAAACACCATATATTTT
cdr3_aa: CASSMWDRGISGNTIYF

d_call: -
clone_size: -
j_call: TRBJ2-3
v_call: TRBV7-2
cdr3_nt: TGTGCCAGCAGCTTAGATAAAAGCACAGATACGCAGTATTTT
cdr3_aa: CASSLDKSTDTQYF

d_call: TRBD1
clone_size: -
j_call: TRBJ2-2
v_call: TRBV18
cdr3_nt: TGTGCCAGCTCACCGTCGACAGGGGGCTACACCGGGGAGCTGTTTTTT
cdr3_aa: CASSPSTGGYTGELFF

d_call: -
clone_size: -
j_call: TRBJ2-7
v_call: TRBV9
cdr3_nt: TGTGCCAGCAGCGTAGGGCCTGACAACTACGAGCAGTACTTC
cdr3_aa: CASSVGPDNYEQYF

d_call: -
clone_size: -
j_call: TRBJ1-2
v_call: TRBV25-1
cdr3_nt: TGTGCCAGCAGCCCCGGGAGTGGCTCTGGCGGCTACACCTTC
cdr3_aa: CASSPGSGSGGYTF

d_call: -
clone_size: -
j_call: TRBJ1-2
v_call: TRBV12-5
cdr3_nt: TGTGCTAGTGGTCTATCAGGGACTCAAGGCTACACCTTC
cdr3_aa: CASGLSGTQGYTF

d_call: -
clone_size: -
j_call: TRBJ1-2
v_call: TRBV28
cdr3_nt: TGTGCCAGCAGTTCCTACAGGGTTGGCTACACCTTC
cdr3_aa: CASSSYRVGYTF

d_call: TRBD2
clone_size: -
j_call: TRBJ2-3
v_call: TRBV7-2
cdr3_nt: TGTGCCAGCAGCTTATTTAAGACTAGCGGAGGAAGCACAGATACGCAGTATTTT
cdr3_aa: CASSLFKTSGGSTDTQYF

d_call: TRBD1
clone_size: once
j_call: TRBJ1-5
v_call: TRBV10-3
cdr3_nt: TGTGCCATCAGTGAGCAGGGGGCGGGTCAGCCCCAGCATTTT
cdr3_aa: CAISEQGAGQPQHF

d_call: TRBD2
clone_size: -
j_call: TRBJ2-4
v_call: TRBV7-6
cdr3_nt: TGTGCCAGCAGCGCCCATCCCCCGGGAGGCGAATTAGCCAAAAACATTCAGTACTTC
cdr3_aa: CASSAHPPGGELAKNIQYF

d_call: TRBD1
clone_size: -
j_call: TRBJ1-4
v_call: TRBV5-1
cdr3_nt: TGCGCCAGCAGCAGTGGGACAGGGGGTAATGAAAAACTGTTTTTT
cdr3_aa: CASSSGTGGNEKLFF

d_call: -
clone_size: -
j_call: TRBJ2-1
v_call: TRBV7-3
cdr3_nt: TGTGCCAGCAGCTTAATCCCGAGCAATGAGCAGTTCTTC
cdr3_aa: CASSLIPSNEQFF

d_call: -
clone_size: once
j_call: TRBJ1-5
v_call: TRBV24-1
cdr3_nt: TGTGCCATCTTAGACAAGCTCAATCAGCCCCAGCATTTT
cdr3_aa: CAILDKLNQPQHF

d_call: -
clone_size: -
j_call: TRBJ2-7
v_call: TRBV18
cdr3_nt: TGTGCCAGCTCACCTTCGGTGGGGCAGGGGAACTACGAGCAGTACTTC
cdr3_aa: CASSPSVGQGNYEQYF

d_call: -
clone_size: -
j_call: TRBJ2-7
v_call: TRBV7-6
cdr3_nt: TGTGCCAGCAGCTCACGCACCGGCTCCTACGAGCAGTACTTC
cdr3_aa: CASSSRTGSYEQYF

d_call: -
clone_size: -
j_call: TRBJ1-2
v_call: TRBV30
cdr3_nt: TGTGCCTGGAGTTCGGGGGTTGCCTACACCTTC
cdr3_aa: CAWSSGVAYTF

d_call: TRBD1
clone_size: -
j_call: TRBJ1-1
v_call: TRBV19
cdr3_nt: TGTGCCAGTAGTATAAGGACAGGGGGCGGATTTGACACTGAAGCTTTCTTT
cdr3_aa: CASSIRTGGGFDTEAFF

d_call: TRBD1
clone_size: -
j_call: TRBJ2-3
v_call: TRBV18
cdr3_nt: TGTGCCAGCTCACCACAACAGGGGGCGCGGGGCACAGATACGCAGTATTTT
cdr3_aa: CASSPQQGARGTDTQYF

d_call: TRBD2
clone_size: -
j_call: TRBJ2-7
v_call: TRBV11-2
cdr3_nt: TGTGCCAGCAGCTTAGGCCTCTCGCGGGAGAGTGAGCAGTACTTC
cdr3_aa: CASSLGLSRESEQYF

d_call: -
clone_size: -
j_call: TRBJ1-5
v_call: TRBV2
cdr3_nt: TGTGCCAGGTCCGGGGTTGGGAGCAATCAGCCCCAGCATTTT
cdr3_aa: CARSGVGSNQPQHF

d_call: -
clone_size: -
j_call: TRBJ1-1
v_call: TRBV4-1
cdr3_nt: TGCGCCAGCAGCCAAGTGGTCGGGAACACTGAAGCTTTCTTT
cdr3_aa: CASSQVVGNTEAFF

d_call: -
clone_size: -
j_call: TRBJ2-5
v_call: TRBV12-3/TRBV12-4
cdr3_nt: TGTGCCAGCAGCGAGGGTGGTGAGACCCAGTACTTC
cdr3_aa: CASSEGGETQYF

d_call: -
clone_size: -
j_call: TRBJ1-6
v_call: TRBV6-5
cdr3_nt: TGTGCCAGCAGTTCCGGCGGAAATTCACCCCTCCACTTT
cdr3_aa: CASSSGGNSPLHF

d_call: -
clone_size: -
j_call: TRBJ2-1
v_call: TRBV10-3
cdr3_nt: TGTGCCATCAGTGAGCCCGTTTTAAACAATGAGCAGTTCTTC
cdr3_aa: CAISEPVLNNEQFF

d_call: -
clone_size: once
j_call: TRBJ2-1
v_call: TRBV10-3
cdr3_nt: TGTGCCATCAGTGAGTTCGGGGACAATGAGCAGTTCTTC
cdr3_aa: CAISEFGDNEQFF

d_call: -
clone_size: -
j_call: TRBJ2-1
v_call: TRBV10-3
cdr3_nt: TGTGCCATAGGACGGGGAACCTACAATGAGCAGTTCTTC
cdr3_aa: CAIGRGTYNEQFF

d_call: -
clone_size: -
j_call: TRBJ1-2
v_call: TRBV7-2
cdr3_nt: TGTGCCAGCAGCTTGTCCGATTACTCTAACTATGGCTACACCTTC
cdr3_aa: CASSLSDYSNYGYTF

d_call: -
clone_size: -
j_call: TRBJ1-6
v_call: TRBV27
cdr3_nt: TGTGCCAGCACCCTCGGCGGGGGCGCGGTAGGGTCACCCCTCCACTTT
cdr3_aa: CASTLGGGAVGSPLHF